This TCR beta chain was captured in a study of OX40 agonist ivuxolimab in advanced cancers. Study context: Three individuals attained partial responses, comprising one hepatocellular carcinoma case and two cutaneous melanoma cases.

Trimming took 4 bases from V and 5 from J, leaving 4 bases between them. The CDR3 is 11 amino acids. From germline, CDR1 is SGDLS and CDR2 YYNGEE. The data were produced by immunoSEQ multiplex PCR, yet TCRdb's version contains in-frame clones alone and is incomplete. The table shows about 86,000 clones, with roughly nine tenths occurring only once. Findings and caveats of the study: Partly responding patients at 0.1-3.0 mg/kg showed some of the smallest clonal expansion. Expanded clones tended on average to be more numerous among CD8+ T cells than CD4+.

To note about this clone: Antigen: not known.

The chain is built from TRBV9 and TRBJ2-1; D unresolved. The clonotype was recovered from an adult with an advanced solid tumor such as melanoma, head and neck, liver or kidney cancer. This specimen was CD4+ or CD8+ T cells sorted from blood, taken in a trial of the OX40 agonist ivuxolimab. The CDR3 spells CASSPDNEQFF. Written as DNA, the CDR3 is TGTGCCAGCAGCCCAGACAATGAGCAGTTCTTC.